This T cell receptor (beta chain) was retrieved from a study of control samples from healthy donors and cancer patients. The CDR3 runs 15 residues. Germline V CDR1 and CDR2: MNHEY, SVGAGI. The V end was cut by 0 bases, the J end by 7 bases, with 15 bases between. Data came from immunoSEQ multiplex PCR; TCRdb stores just in-frame clones and leaves some out. The table includes some 82,000 clones, 84% detected once. The sequenced material came from PBMCs. This receptor was obtained from a man aged 60-69 years with head and neck cancer. The chain employs TRBV6-5 and TRBJ1-1; D is unresolved. This CDR3 is CASSYSLNLEVEAFF. CDR3 bases: TGTGCCAGCAGTTACTCTCTCAACTTGGAGGTTGAAGCTTTCTTT.